The 28 T cell receptor beta chains reported below all come from one sample, sequenced in a study of neurological immune-mediated disorders. In TCRdb, the 5' RACE reads were re-called with MiXCR into one record per CDR3 protein. The sample yields 46,000 or so distinct CDR3 sequences, less than 5% seen once. The sample was PBMCs. The receptor set was obtained from a woman aged 60-70 years with multiple sclerosis.

At least ten counts were recorded for this clonotype. This rearrangement joins TRBV27 to TRBJ1-1, with D tentatively TRBD1 (5 bases). This CDR3 has 14 amino acids. The V gene lost 6 bases and the J gene lost 6 bases, with 17 bases spanning the gap. Germline lookup yields CDR1 MNHEY and CDR2 SMNVEV (reference sequence). DNA for the CDR3: TGTGCCAGCAGAGATGCAGGGAGAATCGCTGAAGCTTTCTTT. Translating it yields CASRDAGRIAEAFF.

This clonotype was seen at least ten times. The rearrangement uses TRBV6-2 or TRBV6-3 and TRBJ1-5; the D is unclear. The CDR3 has 13 residues. CDR1 is MNHEY, CDR2 SVGEGT, per germline. Trimming pared 4 bases from V and 5 bases from J, leaving 9 bases between. CDR3 protein: CASSSDLYQPQHF. The CDR3 coding sequence is TGTGCCAGCAGTTCGGATTTATATCAGCCCCAGCATTTT.

This clonotype was observed many times. The rearrangement links TRBV5-1 to TRBJ2-6; the D call may be TRBD1 or TRBD2 (5 bases each). This CDR3 is built from 15 residues. The germline V gene has CDR1 SGHRS and CDR2 YFSETQ. Trimming cost V 4 bases and J 0 bases, with 8 bases left between them. The CDR3 nucleotides are TGCGCCAGCAGCGGGACGGTCTCTGGGGCCAACGTCCTGACTTTC. Protein: CASSGTVSGANVLTF.

This clonotype has at least ten counts. The chain joins TRBV5-1 to TRBJ2-1, with D tentatively TRBD2 (6 bases). The CDR3 extends over 14 amino acids. The ends were cut back, 4 bases at V and 7 bases at J, with 15 bases in the middle. Germline loops: CDR1 SGHRS, CDR2 YFSETQ. The CDR3 DNA sequence: TGCGCCAGCAGCCTGCGCACTGGGAGGAATGAGCAGTTCTTC. This codes for CASSLRTGRNEQFF.

The rearrangement links TRBV11-2 to TRBJ1-1; D gene uncertain. From germline, CDR1 is SGHAT and CDR2 FQNNGV. V was trimmed by 3 bases and J by 4 bases, leaving 9 bases between them. There are 13 residues in the CDR3. CDR3 sequence (DNA): TGTGCCAGCAGCTTGAGCAGGATCACTGAAGCTTTCTTT. Residues: CASSLSRITEAFF.

There are many counts of this clonotype. The chain recombines TRBV10-3 with TRBJ1-2; a weak D match, TRBD1 (6 bases). The CDR3 has 13 residues. Germline CDR1 ENHRY, CDR2 SYGVKD. V dropped 7 bases and J dropped 2 bases, with 11 bases sitting between them. CDR3 amino acids: CAITRTVNYGYTF. The CDR3 coding sequence is TGTGCCATCACCAGGACAGTAAACTATGGCTACACCTTC.

This clonotype was counted ten times or more. The chain combines TRBV4-2 with TRBJ1-2; D is ambiguous. Trimming stripped 0 bases from V and 7 bases from J, with 9 bases between. Germline V CDR1 and CDR2: LGHNA, YNFKEQ. This CDR3 has 13 amino acids. The CDR3 nucleotides read TGTGCCAGCAGCCAAGATGGGCTCTTTGGCTACACCTTC. Residues: CASSQDGLFGYTF.

This clonotype was picked up many times. This chain uses TRBV4-1 with TRBJ2-2, with a tentative D call TRBD2 (6 bases). This CDR3 region has 15 residues. Trimming took 1 base from V and 6 from J, leaving 12 bases between them. Germline CDR1 MGHRA, CDR2 YSYEKL. Here the CDR3 DNA reads TGCGCCAGCAGCCAAGCGATCGGGGAGGCCGGGGAGCTGTTTTTT. Translating it yields CASSQAIGEAGELFF.

The J gene is TRBJ1-1, the V gene TRBV7-9; D unresolved. Trimming pared 5 bases from V and 10 bases from J, leaving 17 bases between. This CDR3 has 13 residues. Per the germline V gene, CDR1 is SEHNR and CDR2 is FQNEAQ (reference sequence). The CDR3 DNA reads as TGTGCCAGCAGCCCCCTTGCGGGTTCCGGAGCTTTCTTT. Its translation: CASSPLAGSGAFF.

This clonotype was detected many times. This chain connects TRBV27 to TRBJ2-2; D might be TRBD2 (5 bases). The germline V gene encodes CDR1 MNHEY and CDR2 SMNVEV (reference sequence). Trimming pared 5 bases from V and 5 bases from J, leaving 15 bases between. This CDR3 spans 15 amino acids. The CDR3 sequence: CASSPRKGGTGELFF. CDR3 in DNA: TGTGCCAGCAGTCCCCGCAAGGGCGGGACCGGGGAGCTGTTTTTT.

There are many counts of this clonotype. The rearrangement uses TRBV10-3 and TRBJ1-2; TRBD1 matches 8 bases. V lost 3 bases, J lost 8 bases, and 5 bases stayed unmatched. This CDR3 is built from 13 residues. Germline values: CDR1 ENHRY, CDR2 SYGVKD. The CDR3 coding sequence is TGTGCCATCAGTGACCAGGACAGGGAAGGCTACACCTTC. Translation gives CAISDQDREGYTF.

There are many counts of this clonotype. The CDR3 DNA sequence: TGCAGTGCTAGAGTACCCGGGACTAGCGGATCCCAAGAGACCCAGTACTTC. This sequence encodes CSARVPGTSGSQETQYF. V and J are TRBV20-1 and TRBJ2-5; 11 nucleotides align to TRBD2. The CDR3 extends over 17 amino acids. Germline CDR1 is DFQATT and CDR2 is SNEGSKA (reference sequence). Trimming took 1 base from V and 1 from J; bases not matched to a gene: 8.

This clonotype was seen at least ten times. The chain carries TRBV7-9 and TRBJ2-3; no clear D gene. Trimming took off 5 bases at V and 2 bases at J, with 11 bases between the two ends. Germline V gene sequence: CDR1 SEHNR, CDR2 FQNEAQ (reference sequence). This CDR3 region has 14 residues. This CDR3 is CASSQTGVTDTQYF. The CDR3 coding sequence is TGTGCCAGCAGCCAGACTGGGGTCACAGATACGCAGTATTTT.

This clonotype occurred many times. The V gene is TRBV29-1, the J gene TRBJ1-2; the D gene is possibly TRBD1 (5 bases). Germline assignment: CDR1 SQVTM and CDR2 ANQGSEA. Trimming removed 4 bases at V and 4 bases at J, with 10 bases between. The length of the CDR3 is 12 residues. The CDR3 DNA reads as TGCAGCGTTGGTCAGACAGTCTATGGCTACACCTTC. Residues: CSVGQTVYGYTF.

This clonotype was picked up a small number of times. This chain links TRBV6-2 or TRBV6-3 with TRBJ2-2; possibly TRBD1 or TRBD2 for D (5 bases each). Germline V gene lookup returns CDR1 MNHEY and CDR2 SVGEGT. CDR3 length: 13 amino acids. The ends were cut back, 2 bases at V and 6 bases at J, with 7 bases in the middle. The CDR3 coding sequence is TGTGCCAGCAGTTACGTGGGGGCCGGGGAGCTGTTTTTT. This gives the protein CASSYVGAGELFF.

J is TRBJ2-5 and V is TRBV4-3, with TRBD1 matching 8 bases. V dropped 4 bases and J dropped 4; count of bases not matched to a gene: 5. The CDR3 spans 14 residues. CDR1 is LGHNA, CDR2 YSLEER, per germline. CDR3 sequence: CASSRRTGRETQYF. The CDR3 nucleotides are TGCGCCAGCAGCCGCCGGACAGGGAGAGAGACCCAGTACTTC.

This clonotype was detected ten times or more. V is TRBV5-5 and J is TRBJ2-3; D gene unclear. The CDR3 length is 16 residues. Germline lookup yields CDR1 SGHKS and CDR2 YYEKEE (reference sequence). V was trimmed by 4 bases and J by 0 bases, leaving 15 bases between them. This chain's CDR3 is CASSPRWAASTDTQYF. The CDR3 nucleotides read TGTGCCAGCAGCCCACGGTGGGCGGCTAGCACAGATACGCAGTATTTT.

This clonotype was seen a few times. One end of the junction is discordant with germline, which a read error may explain. DNA of the CDR3: TGCGCCAACAGCCAAGATTTTAAGGGAGCAGATACGCAGTATTTT. It is translated as CANSQDFKGADTQYF. V usage is TRBV4-3 and J usage is TRBJ2-3; D perhaps matches TRBD2 (5 bases). Germline assignment: CDR1 LGHNA and CDR2 YSLEER. The CDR3 is 15 amino acids.

There are a few counts of this clonotype. J is TRBJ1-2 and V is TRBV5-6; TRBD1 might be the D (6 bases). The V gene lost 2 bases and the J gene lost 5 bases, with 10 bases spanning the gap. The CDR3 contains 13 residues. Per germline, CDR1 SGHDT and CDR2 YYEEEE. For the CDR3, the DNA is TGTGCCAGCAGCTTCGGGGGGGCGTATGGCTACACCTTC. This gives the protein CASSFGGAYGYTF. Variable domain in full (rest from reference TRBV5-6 and TRBJ1-2): DAGVTQSPTHLIKTRGQQVTLRCSPKSGHDTVSWYQQALGQGPQFIFQYYEEEERQRGNFPDRFSGHQFPNYSSELNVNALLLGDSALYLCASSFGGAYGYTFGSGTRLTVV.

On this clonotype: Here the CDR3 omits its conserved ending phenylalanine or tryptophan, so a read error is the likely source. This sequence joins TRBV6-5 and TRBJ2-5; D might be TRBD1 or TRBD2, each matching 6 bases. Trimming stripped 2 bases from V and 4 bases from J, with 11 bases between. In germline, CDR1 is MNHEY, CDR2 SVGAGI. The CDR3 sequence is 14 residues long. In nucleotides, the CDR3 is TGTGCCAGCAGTTACGACGGGGGCCTAGAGACCCAGTACAAC. As protein: CASSYDGGLETQYN.

There are many counts of this clonotype. This CDR3 reads CSVEEASGNTIYF. CDR3 DNA sequence: TGCAGCGTTGAGGAAGCCTCTGGAAACACCATATATTTT. The J gene is TRBJ1-3, the V gene TRBV29-1; D is uncertain. Germline CDR1 SQVTM, CDR2 ANQGSEA. The CDR3 covers 13 residues. V shed 3 bases and J shed 0 bases, with 6 bases lying between them.

There are many counts of this clonotype. This sequence joins TRBV27 and TRBJ1-4; no clear D gene. Trimming removed 8 bases from V and 0 bases from J, with 7 bases in between. The germline CDR1 and CDR2 sequences are MNHEY and SMNVEV (reference sequence). CDR3 length: 13 amino acids. CDR3 DNA sequence: TGTGCCAGCCGCAGTGCAACTAATGAAAAACTGTTTTTT. It translates to CASRSATNEKLFF.

CDR3 loop: CASSLGTSGGATQYF. The CDR3 coding sequence is TGTGCCAGCAGCCTCGGGACTAGCGGGGGAGCTACGCAGTATTTT. This chain joins TRBV12-3 or TRBV12-4 and TRBJ2-3; 14 bases align to TRBD2. With 6 bases clipped from V and 8 bases from J, the junction kept 7 bases outside the gene matches. The CDR3 extends over 15 amino acids.

This clonotype was detected ten times or more. The CDR3 loop reads CSARDSGYTF. The DNA of the CDR3 is TGCAGCGCTAGGGACTCTGGCTACACCTTC. The chain links TRBV29-1 to TRBJ1-2; TRBD1 might be the D (5 bases). CDR1 is SQVTM and CDR2 is ANQGSEA in the germline V gene. The CDR3 covers 10 residues. Between the trimmed V and J ends, which lost 7 bases and 7 bases, there was a span of 10 bases.

This clonotype was found a few times. The J gene is TRBJ1-1, the V gene TRBV29-1; D is undetermined. Germline V lookup: CDR1 SQVTM, CDR2 ANQGSEA. V shed 8 bases and J shed 4 bases, with 14 bases lying between them. CDR3 length: 12 amino acids. CDR3 loop: CSHSEGATEAFF. The CDR3 DNA follows: TGCAGCCATTCCGAGGGTGCCACTGAAGCTTTCTTT.

This clonotype was observed at least ten times. The rearrangement links TRBV7-2 to TRBJ2-1; 10 bases match TRBD1. The CDR3 loop spans 15 amino acids. The junction had 9 bases not matched to a gene; V was cut back by 4 bases and J by 9 bases. CDR1 and CDR2 from the germline V gene are SGHTA and FQGNSA. CDR3 DNA sequence: TGTGCCAGCAGCTCGCAAGGGACAGGGGTCACTGAGCAGTTCTTC. Translated, it gives CASSSQGTGVTEQFF.

This chain connects TRBV27 to TRBJ2-7; the match to TRBD1 covers 10 bases. The germline CDR1 and CDR2 sequences are MNHEY and SMNVEV (reference sequence). V lost 8 bases, J lost 2 bases, and 3 bases stayed unmatched. This CDR3 region has 13 residues. In DNA form, the CDR3 reads TGTGCCAGCTCCGGGACAGGGGCCTACGAGCAGTACTTC. As protein: CASSGTGAYEQYF.

In its sample, this clonotype was seen a few times. The chain has TRBV7-8 and TRBJ2-2; D could derive from TRBD1 or TRBD2 (6 bases each). V gave up 2 bases and J gave up 2 bases, with 12 bases separating them. The CDR3 totals 16 residues. Germline assignment: CDR1 SGHVS and CDR2 FQNEAQ. In nucleotides, the CDR3 is TGTGCCAGCAGCTTATATGAGGGGGGTAACACCGGGGAGCTGTTTTTT. This sequence encodes CASSLYEGGNTGELFF.